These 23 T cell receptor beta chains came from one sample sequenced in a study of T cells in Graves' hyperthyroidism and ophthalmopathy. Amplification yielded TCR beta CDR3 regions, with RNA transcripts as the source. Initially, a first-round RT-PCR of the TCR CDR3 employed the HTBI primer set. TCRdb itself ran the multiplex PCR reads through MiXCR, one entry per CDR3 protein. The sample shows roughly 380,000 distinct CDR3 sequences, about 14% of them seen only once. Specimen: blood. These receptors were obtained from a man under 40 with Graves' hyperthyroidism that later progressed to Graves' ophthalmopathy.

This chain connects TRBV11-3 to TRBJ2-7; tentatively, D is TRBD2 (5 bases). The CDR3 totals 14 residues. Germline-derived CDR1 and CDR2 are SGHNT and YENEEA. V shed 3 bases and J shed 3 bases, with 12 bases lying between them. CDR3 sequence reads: CASSFSGGNYEQYF. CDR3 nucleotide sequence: TGTGCCAGCAGCTTCAGCGGTGGCAACTACGAGCAGTACTTC.

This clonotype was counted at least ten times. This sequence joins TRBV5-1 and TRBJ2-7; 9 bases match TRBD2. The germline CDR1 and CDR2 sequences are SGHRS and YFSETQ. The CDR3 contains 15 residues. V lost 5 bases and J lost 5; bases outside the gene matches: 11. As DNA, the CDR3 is TGCGCCAGCAGGCCGGACGCGGGGGGGCTCAACGAGCAGTACTTC. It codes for CASRPDAGGLNEQYF.

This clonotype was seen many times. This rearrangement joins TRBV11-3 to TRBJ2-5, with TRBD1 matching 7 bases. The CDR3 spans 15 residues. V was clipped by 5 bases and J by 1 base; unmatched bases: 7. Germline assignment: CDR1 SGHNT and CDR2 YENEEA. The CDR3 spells CASSTPYRGQETQYF. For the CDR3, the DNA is TGTGCCAGCAGCACACCCTACAGGGGCCAAGAGACCCAGTACTTC.

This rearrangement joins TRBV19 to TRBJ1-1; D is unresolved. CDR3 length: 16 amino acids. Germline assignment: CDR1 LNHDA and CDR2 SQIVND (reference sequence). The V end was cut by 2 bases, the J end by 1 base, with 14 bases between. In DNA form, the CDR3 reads TGTGCCAGTAGTATAATTCGCCCACAATCGAACACTGAAGCTTTCTTT. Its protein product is CASSIIRPQSNTEAFF.

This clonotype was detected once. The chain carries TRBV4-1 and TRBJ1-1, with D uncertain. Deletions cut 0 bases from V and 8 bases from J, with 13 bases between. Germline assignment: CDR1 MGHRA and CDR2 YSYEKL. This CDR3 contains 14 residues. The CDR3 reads CASSQEERGYEAFF. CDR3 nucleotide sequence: TGCGCCAGCAGCCAAGAGGAGCGGGGATACGAAGCTTTCTTT.

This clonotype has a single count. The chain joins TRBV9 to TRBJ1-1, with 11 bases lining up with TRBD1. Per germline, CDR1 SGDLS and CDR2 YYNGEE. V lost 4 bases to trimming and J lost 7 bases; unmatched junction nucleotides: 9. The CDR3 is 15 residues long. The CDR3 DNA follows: TGTGCCAGCAGCCAGACCGGGACAGGGGGTTATGAAGCTTTCTTT. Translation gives CASSQTGTGGYEAFF.

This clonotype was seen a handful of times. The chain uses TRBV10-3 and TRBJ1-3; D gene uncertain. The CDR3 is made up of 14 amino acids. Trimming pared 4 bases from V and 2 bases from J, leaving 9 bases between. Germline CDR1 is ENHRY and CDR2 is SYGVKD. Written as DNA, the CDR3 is TGTGCCATCAGTGCGAGGCATGCTGGAAACACCATATATTTT. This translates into CAISARHAGNTIYF.

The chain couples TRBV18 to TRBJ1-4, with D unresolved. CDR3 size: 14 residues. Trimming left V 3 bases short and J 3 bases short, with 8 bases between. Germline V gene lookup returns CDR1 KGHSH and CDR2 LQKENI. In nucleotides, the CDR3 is TGTGCCAGCTCACCCGACCGCTCTAATGAAAAACTGTTTTTT. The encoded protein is CASSPDRSNEKLFF.

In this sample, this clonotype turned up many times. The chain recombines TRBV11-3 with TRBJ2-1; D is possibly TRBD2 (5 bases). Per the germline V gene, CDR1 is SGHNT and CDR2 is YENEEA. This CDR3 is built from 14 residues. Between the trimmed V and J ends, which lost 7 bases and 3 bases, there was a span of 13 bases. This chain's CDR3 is CASTPGEFYNEQFF. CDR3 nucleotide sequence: TGTGCCAGCACCCCCGGGGAGTTCTACAATGAGCAGTTCTTC.

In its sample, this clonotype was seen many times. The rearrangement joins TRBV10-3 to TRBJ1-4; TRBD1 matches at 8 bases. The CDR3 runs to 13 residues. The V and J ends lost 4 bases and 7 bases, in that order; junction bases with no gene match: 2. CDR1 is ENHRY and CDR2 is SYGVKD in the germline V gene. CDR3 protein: CAISAGTGEKLFF. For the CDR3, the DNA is TGTGCCATCAGTGCCGGGACAGGTGAAAAACTGTTTTTT.

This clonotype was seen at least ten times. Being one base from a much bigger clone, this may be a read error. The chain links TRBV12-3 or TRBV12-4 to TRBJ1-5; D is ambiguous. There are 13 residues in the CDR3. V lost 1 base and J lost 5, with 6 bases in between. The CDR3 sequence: CASSLDSHQPQHF. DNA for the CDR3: TGTGCCAGCAGTTTAGACAGCCATCAGCCCCAGCATTTT.

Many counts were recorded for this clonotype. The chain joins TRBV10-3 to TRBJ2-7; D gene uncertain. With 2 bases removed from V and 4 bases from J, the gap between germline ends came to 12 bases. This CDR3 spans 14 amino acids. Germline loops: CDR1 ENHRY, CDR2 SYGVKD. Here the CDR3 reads CAISEGAVGYEQYF. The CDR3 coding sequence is TGTGCCATCAGTGAGGGCGCGGTGGGGTACGAGCAGTACTTC.

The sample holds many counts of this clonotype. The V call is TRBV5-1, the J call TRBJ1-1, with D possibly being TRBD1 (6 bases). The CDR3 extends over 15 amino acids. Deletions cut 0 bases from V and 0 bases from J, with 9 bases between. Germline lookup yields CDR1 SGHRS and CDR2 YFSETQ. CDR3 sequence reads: CASSLAGALNTEAFF. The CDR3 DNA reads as TGCGCCAGCAGCTTGGCAGGGGCCCTGAACACTGAAGCTTTCTTT.

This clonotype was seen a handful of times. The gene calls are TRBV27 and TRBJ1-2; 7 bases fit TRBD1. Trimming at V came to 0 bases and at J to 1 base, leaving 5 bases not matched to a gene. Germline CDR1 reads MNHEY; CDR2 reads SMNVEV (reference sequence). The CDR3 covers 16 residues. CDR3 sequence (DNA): TGTGCCAGCAGTTTATCGACAGGGAACTTTAACTATGGCTACACCTTC. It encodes CASSLSTGNFNYGYTF.

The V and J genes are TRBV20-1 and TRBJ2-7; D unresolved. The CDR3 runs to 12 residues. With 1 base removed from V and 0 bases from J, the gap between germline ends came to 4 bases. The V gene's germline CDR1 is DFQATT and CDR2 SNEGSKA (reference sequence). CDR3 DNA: TGCAGTGCTAGAGTCCTCTCCTACGAGCAGTACTTC. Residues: CSARVLSYEQYF.

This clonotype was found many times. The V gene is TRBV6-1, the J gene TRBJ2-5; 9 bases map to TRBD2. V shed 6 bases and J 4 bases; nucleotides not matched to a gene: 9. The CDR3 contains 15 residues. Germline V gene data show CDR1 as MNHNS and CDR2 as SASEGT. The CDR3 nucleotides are TGTGCCAGCAGGGCGCGGGGGGGTCTCGGAGAGACCCAGTACTTC. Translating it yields CASRARGGLGETQYF.

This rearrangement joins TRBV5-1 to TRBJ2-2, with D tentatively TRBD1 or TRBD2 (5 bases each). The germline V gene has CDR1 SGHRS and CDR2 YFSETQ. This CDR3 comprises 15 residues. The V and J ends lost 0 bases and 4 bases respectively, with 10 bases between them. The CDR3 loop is CASSLDGTPTGELFF. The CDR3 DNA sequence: TGCGCCAGCAGCTTGGACGGGACCCCCACCGGGGAGCTGTTTTTT.

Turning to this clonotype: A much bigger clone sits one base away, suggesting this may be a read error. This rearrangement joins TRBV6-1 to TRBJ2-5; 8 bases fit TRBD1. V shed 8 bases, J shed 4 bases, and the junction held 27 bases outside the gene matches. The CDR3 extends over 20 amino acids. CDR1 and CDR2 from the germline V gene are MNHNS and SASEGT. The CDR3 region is CASSGGLRAGGGLTRETQYF. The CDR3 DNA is TGTGCCAGCTCTGGAGGTTTACGGGCAGGGGGCGGACTAACAAGAGAGACCCAGTACTTC.

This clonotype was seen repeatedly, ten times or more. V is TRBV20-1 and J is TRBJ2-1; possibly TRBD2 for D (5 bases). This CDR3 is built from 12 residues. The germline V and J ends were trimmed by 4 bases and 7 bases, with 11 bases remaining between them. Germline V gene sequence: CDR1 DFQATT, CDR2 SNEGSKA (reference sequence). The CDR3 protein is CSATWERNEQFF. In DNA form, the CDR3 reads TGCAGTGCTACATGGGAGAGAAATGAGCAGTTCTTC.

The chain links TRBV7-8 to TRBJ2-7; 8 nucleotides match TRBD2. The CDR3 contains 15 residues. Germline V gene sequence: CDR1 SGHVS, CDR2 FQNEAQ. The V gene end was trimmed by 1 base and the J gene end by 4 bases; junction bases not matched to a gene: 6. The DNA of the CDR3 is TGTGCCAGCAGCTTAGAACGGGGGGGCGGGTACGAGCAGTACTTC. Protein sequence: CASSLERGGGYEQYF.

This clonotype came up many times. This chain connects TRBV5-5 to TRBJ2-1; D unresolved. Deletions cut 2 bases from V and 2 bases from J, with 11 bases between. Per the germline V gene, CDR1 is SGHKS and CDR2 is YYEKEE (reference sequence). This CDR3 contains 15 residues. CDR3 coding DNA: TGTGCCAGCAGCTTTAGGACGGCCACCTACAATGAGCAGTTCTTC. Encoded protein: CASSFRTATYNEQFF.

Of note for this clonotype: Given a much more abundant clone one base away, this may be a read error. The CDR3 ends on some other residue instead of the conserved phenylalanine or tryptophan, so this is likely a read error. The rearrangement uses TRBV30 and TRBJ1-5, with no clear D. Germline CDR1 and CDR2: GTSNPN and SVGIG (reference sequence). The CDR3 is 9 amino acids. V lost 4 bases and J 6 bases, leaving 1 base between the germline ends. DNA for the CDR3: TGTGCCTGGACTCAGCCCCAGCATCTT. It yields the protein CAWTQPQHL.

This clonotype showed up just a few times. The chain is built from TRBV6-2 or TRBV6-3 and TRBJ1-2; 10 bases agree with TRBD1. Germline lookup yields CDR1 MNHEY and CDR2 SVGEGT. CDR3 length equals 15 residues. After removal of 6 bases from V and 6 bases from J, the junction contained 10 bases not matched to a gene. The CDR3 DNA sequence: TGTGCCAGCAGATTTAACGGACAGGGGGAAGATGGCTACACCTTC. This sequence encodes CASRFNGQGEDGYTF.